A single sample gave rise to the 14 T cell receptor beta chains below, sequenced in a study of Ad26.COV2.S vaccination and SARS-CoV-2 variants. Sequencing used immunoSEQ multiplex PCR; TCRdb keeps in-frame clones, though not all of them. The repertoire includes approximately 300,000 clones, 86% of them detected once, and 1.5% to 2% sits in the top ten. Regarding treatment: roughly 18 received Ad26.COV2.S at low or high dose, single or two shots; about 5 received placebo; per-sample allocation not given. Sampling was performed 63 days after the first vaccine or placebo injection. The sample in question was peripheral blood, obtained in a trial of Ad26.COV2.S vaccine versus placebo. These receptors were collected from a person between 18 and 59 years old who received the Ad26.COV2.S COVID-19 vaccine or a placebo.

The chain joins TRBV7-2 to TRBJ2-1; 10 bases align to TRBD2. Germline trimming cut 5 bases from V and 6 bases from J; bases unmatched to any gene: 7. The CDR3 covers 15 residues. CDR1 is SGHTA and CDR2 is FQGNSA in the germline V gene. The CDR3 nucleotides are TGTGCCAGCAGCCAAGCGGGGGGGCGGGTCAATGAGCAGTTCTTC. Translating it yields CASSQAGGRVNEQFF.

This clone was observed once. The J gene is TRBJ1-5, the V gene TRBV27; 7 bases map to TRBD1. CDR3 size: 15 residues. Trimming cost V 3 bases and J 3 bases; bases outside gene matches: 5. Germline CDR1 is MNHEY and CDR2 is SMNVEV (reference sequence). The CDR3 here is CASSLSQGNNQPQHF. The CDR3 DNA reads TGTGCCAGCAGTTTGTCACAGGGGAACAATCAGCCCCAGCATTTT.

The rearrangement uses TRBV9 and TRBJ2-3; 7 bases match TRBD1. CDR1 is SGDLS, CDR2 YYNGEE, per germline. CDR3 length: 14 residues. With V trimmed by 2 bases and J by 4 bases, 4 bases remained unmatched. The DNA of the CDR3 is TGTGCCAGCAGCGTGAGGCAGGGGGCAGATACGCAGTATTTT. It translates to CASSVRQGADTQYF. The full variable domain, completed using reference TRBV9 and TRBJ2-3, is DSGVTQTPKHLITATGQRVTLRCSPRSGDLSVYWYQQSLDQGLQFLIQYYNGEERAKGNILERFSAQQFPDLHSELNLSSLELGDSALYFCASSVRQGADTQYFGPGTRLTVL.

The chain recombines TRBV7-2 with TRBJ2-5; TRBD1 matches 11 bases. Germline CDR1 reads SGHTA; CDR2 reads FQGNSA. The V segment lost 8 bases and the J segment 4 bases; nucleotides outside the gene matches: 9. CDR3 length: 15 amino acids. The CDR3 DNA follows: TGTGCCAGCGACAAGGACAGGGGGCATGGAGAGACCCAGTACTTC. As protein: CASDKDRGHGETQYF. Using reference TRBV7-2 and TRBJ2-5 for the parts outside the CDR3, the full variable domain is GAGVSQSPSNKVTEKGKDVELRCDPISGHTALYWYRQSLGQGLEFLIYFQGNSAPDKSGLPSDRFSAERTGGSVSTLTIQRTQQEDSAVYLCASDKDRGHGETQYFGPGTRLLVL.

This clone was detected once. The chain uses TRBV9 and TRBJ2-1, with a tentative D call TRBD1 (5 bases). Germline CDR1 reads SGDLS; CDR2 reads YYNGEE. This CDR3 comprises 13 residues. Trimming stripped 0 bases from V and 6 bases from J, with 7 bases between. In DNA form, the CDR3 reads TGTGCCAGCAGCGTAGGCAGGGTCAATGAGCAGTTCTTC. It codes for CASSVGRVNEQFF.

The CDR3 loop reads CASSPRDRGSTQYF. DNA for the CDR3: TGTGCCAGCAGCCCCCGGGACAGGGGTTCTACGCAGTATTTT. This chain links TRBV5-8 with TRBJ2-3; TRBD1 agrees at 10 bases. The CDR3 runs to 14 residues. The ends lost 4 bases at V and 8 bases at J; junction bases unmatched: 7. Germline V lookup: CDR1 SGHTS, CDR2 YDEGEE.

V usage is TRBV2 and J usage is TRBJ1-2; a weak D match, TRBD1 (5 bases). Germline CDR1 is SNHLY and CDR2 is FYNNEI. V shed 5 bases and J shed 2 bases, with 9 bases lying between them. The length of the CDR3 is 13 residues. The CDR3 sequence: CASSQTVNYGYTF. The CDR3 DNA sequence: TGTGCCAGCAGTCAGACAGTAAACTATGGCTACACCTTC.

V usage is TRBV7-2 and J usage is TRBJ1-1; no definite D call. Germline loops: CDR1 SGHTA, CDR2 FQGNSA. V dropped 2 bases and J dropped 4 bases, with 17 bases sitting between them. CDR3 size: 16 residues. Here the CDR3 reads CASSLLNPGVGTEAFF. CDR3 in DNA: TGTGCCAGCAGCTTACTTAACCCCGGAGTGGGCACTGAAGCTTTCTTT.

A single count supports this clone. DNA of the CDR3: TGTGCCAGCAGTTTATCTCCAGCTATCTCTGGAAACACCATATATTTT. Translation gives CASSLSPAISGNTIYF. This chain uses TRBV27 with TRBJ1-3, with D unresolved. The germline V and J ends were trimmed by 0 bases and 0 bases, with 9 bases remaining between them. Germline assignment: CDR1 MNHEY and CDR2 SMNVEV (reference sequence). This CDR3 comprises 16 residues.

The chain carries TRBV5-6 and TRBJ2-5; D possibly corresponds to TRBD2 (5 bases). The CDR3 is made up of 16 amino acids. Trimming pared 3 bases from V and 1 base from J, leaving 16 bases between. From germline, CDR1 is SGHDT and CDR2 YYEEEE. CDR3 bases: TGTGCCAGCAGCTCTGAGGTGGCGGACTCCCAAGAGACCCAGTACTTC. Translated, it gives CASSSEVADSQETQYF.

This clone was recorded a few times. The V call is TRBV6-4, the J call TRBJ2-1, with 9 bases matching TRBD1. The junction had 0 bases not matched to a gene; V was cut back by 3 bases and J by 0 bases. Germline-derived CDR1 and CDR2 are MRHNA and SNTAGT. There are 15 residues in the CDR3. The DNA for the CDR3 is TGTGCCAGCAGTGAGACAGGGGGCTCCTACAATGAGCAGTTCTTC. Its translation is CASSETGGSYNEQFF.

This chain links TRBV18 with TRBJ1-1; 7 bases align to TRBD1. With V trimmed by 4 bases and J by 1 base, 6 bases remained unmatched. CDR1 and CDR2 from the germline V gene are KGHSH and LQKENI. The CDR3 is made up of 15 amino acids. CDR3 sequence (DNA): TGTGCCAGCTCACTGTTTCAGGGGGAGAACACTGAAGCTTTCTTT. Translation gives CASSLFQGENTEAFF.

The chain combines TRBV7-8 with TRBJ1-4; D might be TRBD1 (5 bases). CDR3 length: 15 residues. With 1 base removed from V and 7 bases from J, the gap between germline ends came to 13 bases. CDR1 is SGHVS and CDR2 is FQNEAQ in the germline V gene. DNA of the CDR3: TGTGCCAGCAGCTTAGATCGGGGGTCGGGTGAAAAACTGTTTTTT. It is translated as CASSLDRGSGEKLFF.

V is TRBV24-1 and J is TRBJ2-1; possibly TRBD1 for D (5 bases). The CDR3 covers 13 residues. The germline gives CDR1 KGHDR, CDR2 SFDVKD. V lost 3 bases, J lost 7 bases, and 9 bases lay in between. This CDR3 reads CATSDLGRNEQFF. The CDR3 bases are TGTGCCACCAGTGATCTGGGGCGAAATGAGCAGTTCTTC.